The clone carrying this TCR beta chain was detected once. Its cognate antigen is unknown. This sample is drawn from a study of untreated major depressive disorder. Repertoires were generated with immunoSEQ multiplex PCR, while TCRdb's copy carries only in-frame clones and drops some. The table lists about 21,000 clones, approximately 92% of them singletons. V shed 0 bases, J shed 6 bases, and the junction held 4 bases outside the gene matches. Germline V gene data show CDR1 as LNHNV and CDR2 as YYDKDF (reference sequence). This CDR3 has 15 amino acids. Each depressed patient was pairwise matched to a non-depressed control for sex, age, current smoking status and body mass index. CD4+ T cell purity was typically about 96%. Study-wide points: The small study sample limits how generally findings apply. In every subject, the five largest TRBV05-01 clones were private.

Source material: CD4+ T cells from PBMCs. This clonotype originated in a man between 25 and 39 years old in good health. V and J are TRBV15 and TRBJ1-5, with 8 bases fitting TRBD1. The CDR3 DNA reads TGTGCCACCAGCAGAGAGGACAGGGAGGGTCAGCCCCAGCATTTT. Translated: CATSREDREGQPQHF.